This TCR beta chain was sequenced during a study of T cells expressing NK-cell markers. The wider study: It was sorted CD3+CD56-NKG2C+, CD3+CD56+NKG2C- and CD3+CD56+NKG2C+ T cells that provided the TCR beta repertoires. Sequenced donors, eight in total, included seven who were HCMV-seropositive and one who was seronegative.

A word on this clonotype: The antigen is not known.

Study results and limitations: Whether expanded NKG2C+ T cell clones recognized HCMV stayed uncertain.

The CDR3 runs 17 residues. Germline V lookup: CDR1 LGHDT, CDR2 YNNKEL (reference sequence). Production of TCR beta cDNA relied on 5'RACE template switching with UMIs. TCRdb reprocessed the 5' RACE reads and reports one entry per CDR3 protein, with no DNA. This sample's table has approximately 420,000 distinct CDR3 sequences. The J gene is TRBJ2-3, the V gene TRBV3-1; TCRdb picks TRBD1, but there is no DNA to check that call. Sequences were obtained from blood T cells: a sorted CD56 or NKG2C T cell subset, CD4+ or CD8+ T cells, or bulk PBMC T cells (not recorded which). This TCR was sampled from a woman in her fifties or sixties in good health. CDR3 residues: CASSQGAARGFADTQYF.